This T cell receptor (beta chain) emerged from a study of blood T cell repertoires in COVID-19. Study-wide context: Some COVID-19 samples were acute and others convalescent; all came from the United States, Italy and Spain. PBMCs, B-cell-depleted T cells, or T cells were the source of the cDNA or gDNA that made up the material.

This clone was seen ten or more times. Methods used by the authors: The authors estimated nucleated cell counts from reference gene primer amplification. The assay was immunoSEQ multiplex PCR, and TCRdb's table has in-frame clones only and misses some. That table gives V, J and clone size, and the DNA gave D and trimming. This table holds some 150,000 clones, around 80% found once. CDR1 is MNHNS, CDR2 SASEGT, per germline. V was shortened by 2 bases and J by 3 bases, with 23 bases between the two germline ends. CDR3 length: 18 residues. This receptor was identified in a woman aged 45-65 years with acute or convalescent COVID-19. Sample: peripheral blood. The rearrangement joins TRBV6-1 to TRBJ2-7, with TRBD1 as a possible D gene (5 bases). CDR3 sequence: CASSETIGDWGGYYEQYF. DNA of the CDR3: TGTGCCAGCAGTGAAACAATTGGGGATTGGGGCGGCTACTACGAGCAGTACTTC.